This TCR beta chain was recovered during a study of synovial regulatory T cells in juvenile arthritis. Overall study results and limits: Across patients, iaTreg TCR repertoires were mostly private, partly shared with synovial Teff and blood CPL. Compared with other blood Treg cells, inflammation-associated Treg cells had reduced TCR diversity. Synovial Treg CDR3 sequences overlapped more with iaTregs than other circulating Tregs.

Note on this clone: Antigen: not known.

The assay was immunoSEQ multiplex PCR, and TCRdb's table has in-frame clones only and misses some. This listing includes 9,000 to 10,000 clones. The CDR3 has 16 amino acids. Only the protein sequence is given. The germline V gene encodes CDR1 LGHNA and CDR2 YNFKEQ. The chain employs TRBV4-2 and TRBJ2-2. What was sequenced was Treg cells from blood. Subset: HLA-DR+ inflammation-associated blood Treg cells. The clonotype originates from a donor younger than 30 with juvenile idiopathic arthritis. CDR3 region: CASSQRGETNTGELFF.